The present T cell receptor beta chain was sequenced within a study of blood T cell repertoires in COVID-19 (dated by TCRdb to about 2020). Describing the broader study: Samples covering the acute and convalescent phases of COVID-19 were provided by collaborators in the United States, Italy and Spain. The material from the prospective study consisted of cDNA or gDNA derived from T cells, B-cell-depleted T cells, or PBMCs. Subjects who had been exposed to COVID-19, were actively infected with it, or had recovered from it provided the deeply sampled blood TCRbeta repertoires that made up the dataset. The repertoires were released in a freely available public database meant as a resource for research on the immune response to SARS-CoV-2. Samples came from the ongoing ImmuneRACE study (first 160 participants) plus 1,254 subjects from 6 global collaborators. The sample metadata nearly always contained a de-identified subject ID, COVID-19 status, age in years and sex. Where HLA class I and class II types were available, the types were taken from metadata supplied by the sample provider, not from assay-based typing. Results and caveats for the whole study, not just this receptor: Clinical and demographic metadata were provided uncurated, with the amount varying by source and participant.

At one collaborating source in Seattle, patients were enrolled during active infection and were followed longitudinally through the course of disease. Each collaborating institution followed its own protocols to collect whole blood in K2EDTA tubes. For TCRbeta analysis, collaborator samples were shipped as frozen whole blood, as isolated PBMCs, or as DNA extracted from either sample type. Worth noting for this clone: The target of this receptor is not known. Base quality data are lacking; no much larger clone is found one base away.

TCRbeta CDR3 regions were amplified from genomic DNA by means of the immunoSEQ Assay, a bias-controlled multiplex PCR. On the study's bioinformatics: Within the assay, amplification of reference gene primers was used to estimate how many nucleated cells each sample contained. To quantify the absolute abundance of each unique TCRbeta CDR3 rearrangement, sequence reads were collapsed and filtered. For each sample, productive Simpson clonality was calculated as the square root of Simpson's diversity index over productive rearrangements. What TCRdb holds here is the immuneACCESS table cut down to in-frame rearrangements. Part of the clones is not present; checked against another copy, under half of the missing clones reflect an unresolved V gene, and the others are unexplained. That table furnishes V, J and clone size, whereas the DNA furnished D and trimming. This sample is represented by over 75,000 clones; about 86% of them were singletons. The ten largest clones take up just over 2% of the sample.

This TCR came from a man aged 45-60 years with COVID-19, enrolled during active disease. Sequencing input: peripheral blood.

CDR3 loop: CASSPGTDTQYF. In nucleotide form, the sequence is TGCGCCAGCAGCCCAGGGACAGATACGCAGTATTTT. The rearranged chain carries TRBV5-1 and TRBJ2-3; TRBD1 might be the D gene, on 5 matching bases. Counted from cysteine to phenylalanine, this CDR3 has 12 amino acids. The CDR3 DNA has 36 bases and is translated from base 1. The V end loses 4 bases and the J end loses 3 bases, and a stretch of 6 bases separates them. CDR1 and CDR2 were assigned from the germline V gene as SGHRS and YFSETQ.